The rows below give T cell receptor beta chains drawn from one sample of a study of blood T cell repertoires in COVID-19. Method: immunoSEQ multiplex PCR; TCRdb's copy keeps in-frame clones and lacks some. The sample yields approximately 34,000 clones, about 85% seen once. The sample consisted of peripheral blood. Every receptor here comes from a man between 65 and 80 years old with COVID-19, enrolled during active disease. The CDR3 runs from the conserved cysteine through the conserved F or W. The D gene is left open where the match is weak. Only part of the rows carry a size: once, few, many, or a class if the clone is expanded.

J gene,D gene,clone size,V gene,CDR3 DNA,CDR3 protein
TRBJ1-2,.,.,TRBV4-2,TGTGCCAGCAGCCAAGAGGGGGCAGGGTATGGCTACACCTTC,CASSQEGAGYGYTF
TRBJ2-1,TRBD1,.,TRBV6-5,TGTGCCAGCAGTTACTCGACCGGGACAGGGGGCTTTGAGCAGTTCTTC,CASSYSTGTGGFEQFF
TRBJ2-7,.,.,TRBV6-1,TGTGCCAGCAGTGAAGCTTTACAGCTATCTGACCTTCCTCCGGGGGAGCAGTACTTC,CASSEALQLSDLPPGEQYF
TRBJ2-2,TRBD2,.,TRBV7-3,TGTGCCAGCAGCTTAGACTCTAGCGGGATGCGGGGGGAGCTGTTTTTT,CASSLDSSGMRGELFF
TRBJ1-6,.,few,TRBV30,TGTGCCTGTACTGGTACAGGCGGCTATAATTCACCCCTCCACTTT,CACTGTGGYNSPLHF
TRBJ1-5,TRBD1,.,TRBV29-1,TGCAGCGTTGGCGTAGGGGGCCATAATCAGCCCCAGCATTTT,CSVGVGGHNQPQHF
TRBJ1-5,.,.,TRBV28,TGTGCCAGCAAATTCGGGGGTTCTCAGCCCCAGCATTTT,CASKFGGSQPQHF
TRBJ1-2,TRBD1,.,TRBV9,TGTGCCAGCAGCACCCGGGGGACAGATAAAAATAACTATGGCTACACCTTC,CASSTRGTDKNNYGYTF
TRBJ2-7,.,.,TRBV6-5,TGTGCCAGCAGGCTAGACCCAGCGTCTTCCGAGCAGTACTTC,CASRLDPASSEQYF
TRBJ2-1,.,once,TRBV30,TGTGCCTTCCGGCCCCCAGGGTCTTCCCTCCATGAGCAGTTCTTC,CAFRPPGSSLHEQFF
TRBJ1-4,.,.,TRBV5-4,TGTGCCAGCAGCCCAGGGCGAGGTACTAATGAAAAACTGTTTTTT,CASSPGRGTNEKLFF
TRBJ1-1,TRBD1,.,TRBV27,TGTGCCAGCAGTCCTATGGACAGGGTCGTGGGGAACACTGAAGCTTTCTTT,CASSPMDRVVGNTEAFF
TRBJ2-5,TRBD1,.,TRBV14,TGTGCCAGCCCAGGGGGCAGGGGGCTCGGTTTTGAGACCCAGTACTTC,CASPGGRGLGFETQYF
TRBJ2-1,TRBD2,once,TRBV4-2,TGTGCCAGCAGCTTAACTAGCGGGAGGGACAATGAGCAGTTCTTC,CASSLTSGRDNEQFF
TRBJ1-4,TRBD1,.,TRBV25-1,TGTGCCAGCAGTGAATGGGGACAGGGAGGTGAAAAACTGTTTTTT,CASSEWGQGGEKLFF
TRBJ1-5,TRBD1,.,TRBV5-4,TGTGCCAGCAGCCCGGACAGGGGCCGCAATCAGCCCCAGCATTTT,CASSPDRGRNQPQHF
TRBJ2-3,TRBD2,.,TRBV9,TGTGCCAGCAGCCAGCGGGGGGTAGGTACAGATACGCAGTATTTT,CASSQRGVGTDTQYF
TRBJ2-1,TRBD2,.,TRBV11-2,TGTGCCAGCAGCTTAGGGACTAGCGGGAGCTACAATGAGCAGTTCTTC,CASSLGTSGSYNEQFF
TRBJ1-1,TRBD1,.,TRBV3-1/TRBV3-2,TGTGCCAGCAGCCAAGATAATCACAGGGGAAAAACTGAAGCTTTCTTT,CASSQDNHRGKTEAFF
TRBJ2-5,TRBD2,.,TRBV10-3,TGTGCCATCAGTGAGTCGGGGGGGAGAGAGACCCAGTACTTC,CAISESGGRETQYF
TRBJ2-7,TRBD1,once,TRBV6-6,TGTGCCAGCAGTTATTTGCGGACAGGTTCCTACGAGCAGTACTTC,CASSYLRTGSYEQYF
TRBJ2-7,TRBD1,.,TRBV3-1/TRBV3-2,TGTGCCAGCAGCCAGATTACAGGGGGCGAGCAGTACTTC,CASSQITGGEQYF
TRBJ2-5,.,few,TRBV7-2,TGTGCCAGCAGCACCAGGGGTCTGCGGCAAGAGACCCAGTACTTC,CASSTRGLRQETQYF
TRBJ2-7,TRBD1,.,TRBV4-2,TGTGCCAGCAGCCAAGATCTGACAGGGGGCTACTCCTACGAGCAGTACTTC,CASSQDLTGGYSYEQYF
TRBJ2-3,.,.,TRBV9,TGTGCCAGCAGCGTAGTAGAAAGAGGCACAGATACGCAGTATTTT,CASSVVERGTDTQYF
TRBJ2-7,.,.,TRBV24-1,TGTGCCACCCGGGGGTCCGGTGACGAGCAGTACTTC,CATRGSGDEQYF
TRBJ2-2,.,.,TRBV28,TGTGCCAGCAGTCCTGGGGGCTTTGACACCGGGGAGCTGTTTTTT,CASSPGGFDTGELFF
TRBJ1-2,.,.,TRBV14,TGTGCCAGCAGCCAGACGACAGGCGATGGCTACACCTTC,CASSQTTGDGYTF
TRBJ1-5,TRBD1,.,TRBV10-1,TGCGCCAACCCTGCCGGGACAGGGGGCGCACTCACCAGCAATCAGCCCCAGCATTTT,CANPAGTGGALTSNQPQHF